These 3 T cell receptor beta chains came from one sample sequenced in a study of shared clonotypes between healthy human individuals. TCRdb's copy holds only in-frame clones and misses some; the assay was immunoSEQ multiplex PCR. This table has approximately 2,000,000 clones, 85% to 95% appearing once. The sample comprised naive CD4+ T cells from PBMCs. Subset here: CD45RA+ positively selected. These receptors were collected from a man younger than 35 in good health. Some clones in this sample may be carry-over from other donors' samples.

The chain is built from TRBV4-2 and TRBJ2-5, with 10 nucleotides matching TRBD1. Germline CDR1 LGHNA, CDR2 YNFKEQ. The CDR3 runs 17 residues. V was clipped by 1 base and J by 5 bases; unmatched bases: 10. CDR3 sequence (DNA): TGTGCCAGCAGCCAAGCGATGACAGGGGGCCCTGGGGAGACCCAGTACTTC. Amino acid sequence: CASSQAMTGGPGETQYF.

This chain links TRBV15 with TRBJ2-1; no firm D call. Trimming cost V 1 base and J 6 bases, with 13 bases left between them. Germline loops: CDR1 LNHNV, CDR2 YYDKDF (reference sequence). This CDR3 comprises 15 residues. CDR3 amino acids: CATSRADIRRNEQFF. The CDR3 region has the DNA TGTGCCACCAGCAGAGCGGATATAAGGCGCAATGAGCAGTTCTTC.

The rearrangement joins TRBV28 to TRBJ2-1, with 8 bases matching TRBD2. The CDR3 is made up of 19 amino acids. The junction had 22 bases not matched to a gene; V was cut back by 6 bases and J by 6 bases. The germline V gene has CDR1 MDHEN and CDR2 SYDVKM. DNA for the CDR3: TGTGCCAGCAGACCCTCGAGCCTAGCGGGCCGAGGGGGAGGCAATGAGCAGTTCTTC. Its protein is CASRPSSLAGRGGGNEQFF.